The TCR beta chain under discussion was sequenced for a study of low-dose radiotherapy and immunotherapy resistance in tumors. Germline CDR1 reads SGHDN; CDR2 reads FVKESK. The CDR3 is 11 residues long. This clonotype was counted at least ten times. The junction shows a germline mismatch at one end, possibly a read error. The time point: after trial treatment. Indicated treatment: LDRT plus nivolumab, ipilimumab, low-dose cyclophosphamide and aspirin (RACIN trial). Alpha and beta chains were covered, as first-strand cDNA relied on TRAV- and TRBV-specific primers. Amplification, which lasted approximately 19 PCR cycles, used a constant-region primer and V-primer adapter to amplify TCRs. The mRNA that was isolated underwent amplification by in vitro transcription. A single record per CDR3 protein comes from TCRdb applying MiXCR to the reads. The sample consists of 95,000 to 100,000 distinct CDR3 sequences, more than 20% of them appearing once.

The chain uses TRBV14 and TRBJ1-2; D is uncertain. The sequence derives from a male donor with prostate cancer. The sample here was PBMCs, taken after low-dose radiotherapy plus immunotherapy. The CDR3 nucleotides are TGTGCCAGCAGCCAAGATTTCAGTAAGGCCTTC. This translates into CASSQDFSKAF. The variable domain in full, completed from reference TRBV14 and TRBJ1-2, reads EAGVTQFPSHSVIEKGQTVTLRCDPISGHDNLYWYRRVMGKEIKFLLHFVKESKQDESGMPNNRFLAERTGGTYSTLKVQPAELEDSGVYFCASSQDFSKAFGSGTRLTVV.